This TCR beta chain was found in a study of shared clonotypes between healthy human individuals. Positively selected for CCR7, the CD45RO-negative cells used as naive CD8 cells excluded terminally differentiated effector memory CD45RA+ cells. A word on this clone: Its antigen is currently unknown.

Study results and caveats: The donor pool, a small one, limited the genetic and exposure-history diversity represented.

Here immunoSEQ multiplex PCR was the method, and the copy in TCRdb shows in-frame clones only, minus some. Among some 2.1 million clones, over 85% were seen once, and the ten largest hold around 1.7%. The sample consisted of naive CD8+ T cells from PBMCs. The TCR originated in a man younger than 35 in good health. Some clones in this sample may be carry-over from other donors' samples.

The CDR3, as DNA: TGTGCCAGCAGCCCGCGGGAGGCCTCCTACGAGCAGTACTTC. It codes for CASSPREASYEQYF. The J gene is TRBJ2-7, the V gene TRBV7-6; 8 nucleotides align to TRBD2. The CDR3 contains 14 residues. Looked up from germline, CDR1 is SGHVS and CDR2 is FNYEAQ. The V segment lost 5 bases and the J segment 0 bases; nucleotides outside the gene matches: 3. The whole variable domain, filled in from reference TRBV7-6 and TRBJ2-7, reads GAGVSQSPRYKVTKRGQDVALRCDPISGHVSLYWYRQALGQGPEFLTYFNYEAQQDKSGLPNDRFSAERPEGSISTLTIQRTEQRDSAMYRCASSPREASYEQYFGPGTRLTVT.